Listed below are T cell receptor beta chains from one sample, sequenced in a study of CD8 T cells in Susac syndrome. TCRdb reprocessed the immunoSEQ multiplex PCR reads via MiXCR and lists one record per CDR3 protein. This table has more than 150,000 distinct CDR3 sequences, about 95% appearing once. Specimen: CD8+ T cells from PBMCs. The receptor source for this set is a human donor with multiple sclerosis. Both conserved end residues are trimmed from each CDR3.

V,J,CDR3
TRBV6-1,TRBJ1-2,ASSEGTNYGYT
TRBV25-1,TRBJ1-2,ASSENAEGYGYT
TRBV29-1,TRBJ2-3,SSDRATDTQY
TRBV29-1,TRBJ1-3,SVTAAQGARRNTIY
TRBV5-1,TRBJ2-3,ASSLAPRIAGPTDTQY
TRBV30,TRBJ1-1,AWHSNTEAF
TRBV7-6,TRBJ2-1,ASSLEGPNEQF
TRBV2,TRBJ2-1,ASSAAGGSSEQF
TRBV7-6,TRBJ2-3,ASGTWTSGAADTQY
TRBV20-1,TRBJ2-1,SARSGAGDYNEQF
TRBV7-2,TRBJ1-1,ASSPGAGGVTEAF
TRBV12-3/TRBV12-4,TRBJ2-5,ASSFTGETQY
TRBV2,TRBJ2-6,ASKAGSGANVLT
TRBV27,TRBJ1-5,ASSLRATAFNQPQH
TRBV25-1,TRBJ1-4,ASSELRPQAKKLF
TRBV27,TRBJ1-6,ASTLNRASPLH
TRBV12-5,TRBJ2-5,ASGSASQETQY
TRBV29-1,TRBJ2-5,SGTGGAETQY
TRBV25-1,TRBJ2-7,ASSGPGQGYHEQY
TRBV25-1,TRBJ1-2,ASSVWGRDGYT
TRBV9,TRBJ1-1,ASSAPIGGEAF
TRBV20-1,TRBJ2-1,SARDRGLSYNEQF
TRBV20-1,TRBJ2-3,SASERGYTGTQY
TRBV24-1,TRBJ2-2,ASERDGELF
TRBV5-6,TRBJ2-1,ASSLVQSEQF
TRBV27,TRBJ2-7,ASSLAGGEQY
TRBV14,TRBJ2-1,ASSQSAAVSSYNEQF
TRBV3-1,TRBJ2-5,ASSQDVPGADEETQY
TRBV4-1,TRBJ2-7,ASSQAQGGYEQY
TRBV23-1,TRBJ1-1,ASTPLTGGNTEAF
TRBV6-5,TRBJ2-7,ASSYREGRAYEQY